This TCR beta chain stems from a study of T cells in localized non-small cell lung cancer. Clones were sequenced by immunoSEQ multiplex PCR, and TCRdb holds only the in-frame ones, with some missing. The data contain 31,000 or so clones, around 80% of them seen just once; the ten biggest clones take up about 16%. Note on this clone: Its antigen remains unknown.

V lost 0 bases and J lost 10; bases outside the gene matches: 11. The CDR3 spans 16 residues. Germline CDR1 and CDR2: LGHNA and YSLEER. Study-level points and caveats: The tumor had only one region sequenced, so heterogeneity remains possible. Uninvolved adjacent lung, not tumor, had the highest T cell clonality.

The receptor was isolated from a male donor aged 60 or over with stage III squamous cell lung carcinoma. Sequencing used peripheral blood, obtained before any cancer treatment. This chain links TRBV4-3 with TRBJ2-1; 8 nucleotides match TRBD2. The CDR3 DNA sequence: TGCGCCAGCAGCCAAGATTGGGGGGGGACTAGTAACGAGCAGTTCTTC. Its translation is CASSQDWGGTSNEQFF.